A single sample gave rise to the 2 T cell receptor beta chains below, sequenced in a study of T cells after yellow fever vaccination. In TCRdb, the 5' RACE reads were re-called with MiXCR into one record per CDR3 protein. The sample yields about 310,000 distinct CDR3 sequences, less than 4.5% seen once. Sequencing was performed on PBMCs, taken on the day of the yellow fever booster vaccination. Source of these receptors: a man in his late teens or twenties who received the YFV17D yellow fever vaccine.

This clonotype was seen more than once but under ten times. The rearrangement joins TRBV5-1 to TRBJ2-2, with D perhaps given as TRBD1 or TRBD2 (5 bases each). The V gene's germline CDR1 is SGHRS and CDR2 YFSETQ. The CDR3 has 16 residues. The V end was cut by 3 bases, the J end by 8 bases, with 20 bases between. The DNA for the CDR3 is TGCGCCAGCAGCTCGTCGGGACCCCAGGCTCCTGGGGAGCTGTTTTTT. It encodes CASSSSGPQAPGELFF. Combining the CDR3 with reference TRBV5-1 and TRBJ2-2 gives the whole variable domain KAGVTQTPRYLIKTRGQQVTLSCSPISGHRSVSWYQQTPGQGLQFLFEYFSETQRNKGNFPGRFSGRQFSNSRSEMNVSTLELGDSALYLCASSSSGPQAPGELFFGEGSRLTVL.

This clonotype was counted at least ten times. This chain uses TRBV7-9 with TRBJ1-2; weak D call: TRBD1 (6 bases). This CDR3 has 14 amino acids. The germline V and J ends were trimmed by 4 bases and 2 bases, with 11 bases remaining between them. Germline V gene sequence: CDR1 SEHNR, CDR2 FQNEAQ (reference sequence). The CDR3, as DNA: TGTGCCAGCAGCTCGGGACACCTAAACTATGGCTACACCTTC. Residues: CASSSGHLNYGYTF.